Listed below are T cell receptor beta chains from one sample, sequenced in a study of T-cell memory formation after mild COVID-19. Each CDR3 protein gets one entry after TCRdb re-called the 5' RACE reads with MiXCR. The data contain 250,000 to 350,000 distinct CDR3 sequences, 13% to 15% of them singletons. The sample taken for sequencing was PBMCs or a T cell subset sorted from them (not recorded which). The receptors here all came from a man aged 18 to 29 who had mild COVID-19 (a few samples of this study predate the infection). Cell type and time point are not known. Each CDR3 is given with its conserved first and last residue. D genes are given only for firm matches. The size entry is marked missing in some rows and otherwise reads once, few, many or a size class.

V gene	clone size	J gene	D gene	CDR3 DNA	CDR3 protein
TRBV7-6	.	TRBJ1-1	TRBD1	TGTGCCAGCACCCAGGGGGGTGCGAACACTGAAGCTTTCTTT	CASTQGGANTEAFF
TRBV9	.	TRBJ2-2	.	TGTGCCAGCAGCGTAGGGGGATTCACCGGGGAGCTGTTTTTT	CASSVGGFTGELFF
TRBV7-9	few	TRBJ2-5	.	TGTGCCAGCAGCTTAGGGGACATTAGAGAGACCCAGTACTTC	CASSLGDIRETQYF
TRBV6-1	few	TRBJ1-5	.	TGTGCCAGCAGTCCCGGGGGACGGGACTTTAATAGCAATCAGCCCCAGCATTTT	CASSPGGRDFNSNQPQHF
TRBV20-1	few	TRBJ2-3	.	TGCAGTGCTAGCCTGGCGAGGAGCACAGATACGCAGTATTTT	CSASLARSTDTQYF
TRBV7-8	.	TRBJ2-2	.	TGTGCCAGCAGCTTAGGACGGGGGCGTAACGGGGAGCTGTTTTTT	CASSLGRGRNGELFF
TRBV5-1	.	TRBJ2-7	TRBD2	TGCGCCAGCAGCCCAGGACTAGCGGGGGACCTGGAGCAGTACTTC	CASSPGLAGDLEQYF
TRBV24-1	.	TRBJ2-5	.	TGTGCCACCATAGCCCCGGGGAGCACCCTAGAGGCCCAGTACTTC	CATIAPGSTLEAQYF
TRBV12-3/TRBV12-4	few	TRBJ1-5	.	TGTGCCAGCGCCCGCCGACAGATCCATCAGCCCCAGCATTTT	CASARRQIHQPQHF
TRBV20-1	few	TRBJ2-1	.	TGCAGTGCTCACCGGGACCCGTCATACAATGAGCAGTTCTTC	CSAHRDPSYNEQFF
TRBV11-2	.	TRBJ2-7	.	TGTGCCAGCAGCCATGACTACGAGCAGTACTTC	CASSHDYEQYF
TRBV6-5	few	TRBJ2-5	.	TGTGCCAGCAGGCCTGGATACCAAGAGACCCAGTACTTC	CASRPGYQETQYF
TRBV6-5	.	TRBJ1-2	.	TGTGCCAGCAGTTACTCAGGAGGGCTTGGCTACACCTTC	CASSYSGGLGYTF
TRBV4-2	few	TRBJ2-5	.	TGTGCCAGCAGCCATACTATAGAAGAGACCCAGTACTTC	CASSHTIEETQYF
TRBV5-1	.	TRBJ2-3	TRBD2	TGCGCCAGCAGCTATGGACTAGCGGGGGGCCAGTATTTT	CASSYGLAGGQYF
TRBV2	few	TRBJ2-5	.	TGTGCCAGCAAGGAAGAGACCCAGTACTTC	CASKEETQYF
TRBV10-3	many	TRBJ1-3	.	TGTGCCATCAGTGAGGCAGGGTCCGGAAACACCATATATTTT	CAISEAGSGNTIYF
TRBV7-2	.	TRBJ2-1	TRBD1	TGTGCCAGCAGCTTACAGGGGGCCTACAATGAGCAGTTCTTC	CASSLQGAYNEQFF
TRBV3-1	few	TRBJ2-1	TRBD1	TGTGCCAGCAGCCCGCAAGAAAGGACAGGGGCCAATGAGCAGTTCTTC	CASSPQERTGANEQFF
TRBV7-9	.	TRBJ2-5	.	TGTGCCAGCAGCCTAGCTTCGGACTTCCTGGGAGGCGGGGAGACCCAGTACTTC	CASSLASDFLGGGETQYF
TRBV10-3	.	TRBJ1-2	TRBD1	TGTGCCATCAGGGGGACAGATAACTATGGCTACACCTTC	CAIRGTDNYGYTF
TRBV6-5	many	TRBJ2-1	.	TGTGCCAGCAAGCGGAGGGTGGGATACAATGAGCAGTTCTTC	CASKRRVGYNEQFF
TRBV6-6	.	TRBJ2-7	.	TGTGCCAGCATACACACTGGCGGGCGGGACGAGCAGTACTTC	CASIHTGGRDEQYF
TRBV20-1	many	TRBJ2-1	.	TGCAGTGCTAGAGAAGTAACGGGGGCCGGTGAGCAGTTCTTC	CSAREVTGAGEQFF
TRBV20-1	few	TRBJ1-3	TRBD1	TGCAGTGCGGGGGACAGGAGCTCTGGAAACACCATATATTTT	CSAGDRSSGNTIYF
TRBV13	.	TRBJ2-7	.	TGTGCCAGCAGCGGCGACAGGTACTTCGAGCAGTACTTC	CASSGDRYFEQYF
TRBV4-3	few	TRBJ2-1	.	TGCGCCAGCAGCCATCGGCGGGGTGATGAGCAGTTCTTC	CASSHRRGDEQFF
TRBV5-1	few	TRBJ2-3	TRBD2	TGCGCCAGCAGCTTGGCCACTAGCGGGGGGCTCGATACGCAGTATTTT	CASSLATSGGLDTQYF
TRBV5-1	few	TRBJ2-5	.	TGCGCCAGCAGCTTGGTTTACAACTTCCGAGAGACCCAGTACTTC	CASSLVYNFRETQYF
TRBV7-8	.	TRBJ2-1	.	TGTGCCAGCAGCGGCCGATGGGGGAGCTCCTACAATGAGCAGTTCTTC	CASSGRWGSSYNEQFF
TRBV29-1	.	TRBJ1-2	.	TGCAGCGTTGGATGGGGGGCGGGTGGCTACACCTTC	CSVGWGAGGYTF
TRBV7-8	.	TRBJ2-3	.	TGTGCCAGCAGCTTATACACCATAAAGAAGACAGGCACAGATACGCAGTATTTT	CASSLYTIKKTGTDTQYF
TRBV6-1	.	TRBJ1-6	.	TGTGCCAGCAGTGAAGCGTACGGGGCGGGCAATTCACCCCTCCACTTT	CASSEAYGAGNSPLHF
TRBV5-8	.	TRBJ1-1	TRBD1	TGTGCCAGCCGAACGCGAGGGGGCCGGAACACTGAAGCTTTCTTT	CASRTRGGRNTEAFF
TRBV7-9	.	TRBJ1-5	TRBD1	TGTGCCAGCAGCTCACCGGGACAGGGGAACCAGCCCCAGCATTTT	CASSSPGQGNQPQHF
TRBV6-6	.	TRBJ2-5	.	TGTGCCAGCAGACCTCGACAGGTTGTCTGGACCCAGTACTTC	CASRPRQVVWTQYF
TRBV4-1	few	TRBJ2-3	TRBD2	TGCGCCAGCAGCCAAGATTATGTCTCGGGACTAGCGGGGGGAAGCACAGATACGCAGTATTTT	CASSQDYVSGLAGGSTDTQYF
TRBV7-2	.	TRBJ2-1	.	TGTGCCAGCAGCCCTGACCTAAGCTCCTACAATGAGCAGTTCTTC	CASSPDLSSYNEQFF
TRBV7-6	many	TRBJ2-5	.	TGTGCCAGCAGCGCCGTGAGGGGACACCAAGAGACCCAGTACTTC	CASSAVRGHQETQYF
TRBV5-1	few	TRBJ2-7	.	TGCGCCAGCAGCTTGGCCCCCCTCTCCAATCAAGGGGGCTACGAGCAGTACTTC	CASSLAPLSNQGGYEQYF
TRBV7-3	.	TRBJ1-2	.	TGTGCCAGCAGCACCCCAGGGTCCCCTGGCTACACCTTC	CASSTPGSPGYTF
TRBV4-3	few	TRBJ2-5	.	TGCGCCAGCAGCCAAGGAGTCGGAGGGGAGACCCAGTACTTC	CASSQGVGGETQYF
TRBV12-3/TRBV12-4	few	TRBJ2-3	TRBD2	TGTGCCAGCAGTTCCCGTCCTACTAGCGGGGGGACAGATACGCAGTATTTT	CASSSRPTSGGTDTQYF
TRBV6-5	many	TRBJ1-2	TRBD1	TGTGCCAGCAGTTGGGGACAGGGGGGAGACTATGGCTACACCTTC	CASSWGQGGDYGYTF
TRBV9	.	TRBJ2-3	TRBD2	TGTGCCAGCAGCGTAGAGGGGACTATGGAAGATACGCAGTATTTT	CASSVEGTMEDTQYF
TRBV28	few	TRBJ1-5	.	TGTGCCAGCAGTGGACCTGGACAGCCCCAGCATTTT	CASSGPGQPQHF
TRBV10-3	.	TRBJ2-3	.	TGTGCCATCAGTGCGGGGGTCAGTGCAGATACGCAGTATTTT	CAISAGVSADTQYF
TRBV5-1	many	TRBJ2-1	.	TGCGCCAGCGAGGACCAGGGGTCCGGTGAGCAGTTCTTC	CASEDQGSGEQFF
TRBV7-2	.	TRBJ2-3	.	TGTGCCAGCAGCGGCGGGGCCCGGCCAGATACGCAGTATTTT	CASSGGARPDTQYF
TRBV12-3/TRBV12-4	.	TRBJ2-2	.	TGTGCCAGCAGTTTACTCGGGGTCACCGGGGAGCTGTTTTTT	CASSLLGVTGELFF
TRBV4-1	many	TRBJ2-5	TRBD1	TGCGCCAGCAGCCACCACGGGACAGGGCGGGAGACCCAGTACTTC	CASSHHGTGRETQYF
TRBV5-1	many	TRBJ2-1	.	TGCGCCAGCAGCTTGCAGGGTGAGGGTGAGCAGTTCTTC	CASSLQGEGEQFF
TRBV9	once	TRBJ2-3	TRBD1	TGTGCCAGCAGCCAGGGGGACGCCTCGCAGTATTTT	CASSQGDASQYF
TRBV20-1	.	TRBJ2-7	.	TGCAGTGCTATTCCCCCTTTGGTATACGAGCAGTACTTC	CSAIPPLVYEQYF
TRBV12-3/TRBV12-4	few	TRBJ2-1	.	TGTGCCAGCAGTTTCGGGCAGGGCGTCCACAATGAGCAGTTCTTC	CASSFGQGVHNEQFF
TRBV6-2/TRBV6-3	few	TRBJ2-4	TRBD1	TGTGCCAGCAGGCCCGGGACAGGGTTAAACATTCAGTACTTC	CASRPGTGLNIQYF
TRBV19	few	TRBJ2-6	.	TGTGCCAGTAGTATAGTGGCCCACAGCGGGGCCAACGTCCTGACTTTC	CASSIVAHSGANVLTF
TRBV9	.	TRBJ2-2	.	TGTGCCAGCGGCACAGAGAACACCGGGGAGCTGTTTTTT	CASGTENTGELFF
TRBV20-1	few	TRBJ2-5	.	TGCAGTCCGGAGCTCCAAGAGACCCAGTACTTC	CSPELQETQYF